The 12 T cell receptor beta chains below were found in one sample sequenced in a study of identical twins. TCRdb analysed the 5' RACE reads with MiXCR anew, one entry per CDR3 protein. The data hold 550,000 to 700,000 distinct CDR3 sequences, with 9.6% observed a single time. A further study also used this sample, focusing on yellow fever vaccine responses in identical twins.

Sequenced material: PBMCs. Receptors originate from a woman aged 18-29 years in good health.

The genes are TRBV6-1 and TRBJ2-2, with TRBD1 matching 7 bases. Germline V gene sequence: CDR1 MNHNS, CDR2 SASEGT. This CDR3 is built from 15 residues. V lost 7 bases and J lost 0; bases outside the gene matches: 5. The CDR3 region has the DNA TGTGCCAGCAATCCCGGGACAGCGAACACCGGGGAGCTGTTTTTT. This sequence encodes CASNPGTANTGELFF.

Ten or more counts support this clonotype. The chain joins TRBV12-3 or TRBV12-4 to TRBJ1-5; 8 bases line up with TRBD1. The CDR3 has 16 residues. V shed 5 bases, J shed 4 bases, and the junction held 10 bases outside the gene matches. The CDR3 reads CASSPPGTGSNQPQHF. CDR3 in DNA: TGTGCCAGCAGTCCCCCCGGGACAGGTTCTAATCAGCCCCAGCATTTT.

This clonotype was observed a few times. The chain carries TRBV3-1 and TRBJ2-5, with TRBD1 matching over 7 bases. Germline loops: CDR1 LGHDT, CDR2 YNNKEL (reference sequence). This CDR3 is 12 amino acids long. V was clipped by 6 bases and J by 5 bases; unmatched bases: 3. The CDR3: CASRDRLETQYF. The CDR3 coding sequence is TGTGCCAGCAGGGACAGGTTGGAGACCCAGTACTTC.

This clonotype has ten or more counts. The chain recombines TRBV10-3 with TRBJ1-1; no definite D call. CDR1 and CDR2 from the germline V gene are ENHRY and SYGVKD. The CDR3 has 13 amino acids. V was cut by 6 bases and J by 2 bases, with 10 bases left in between. CDR3 sequence: CAIRQDQNTEAFF. The CDR3 bases are TGTGCCATCAGACAAGACCAAAACACTGAAGCTTTCTTT.

There are many counts of this clonotype. The gene calls are TRBV3-1 and TRBJ1-4, with TRBD1 matching 9 bases. Per the germline V gene, CDR1 is LGHDT and CDR2 is YNNKEL (reference sequence). Trimming removed 4 bases from V and 8 bases from J; junction bases left unmatched: 8. This CDR3 has 15 amino acids. The CDR3 region has the DNA TGTGCCAGCAGCCCCCCGGGACAGGGAGGGGAAAAACTGTTTTTT. It is translated as CASSPPGQGGEKLFF. Full variable domain (missing parts from reference TRBV3-1 and TRBJ1-4): DTAVSQTPKYLVTQMGNDKSIKCEQNLGHDTMYWYKQDSKKFLKIMFSYNNKELIINETVPNRFSPKSPDKAHLNLHINSLELGDSAVYFCASSPPGQGGEKLFFGSGTQLSVL.

The chain combines TRBV28 with TRBJ2-3; TRBD2 matches 8 bases. Germline loops: CDR1 MDHEN, CDR2 SYDVKM. The CDR3 length is 15 residues. The J segment lost 4 bases and the V segment lost 6 bases, leaving 9 bases of the junction unmatched. For the CDR3, the DNA is TGTGCCAGCAGCCCATACTCAGCGGGAGCAGATACGCAGTATTTT. Its protein is CASSPYSAGADTQYF.

This clonotype has just a few counts. CDR3 coding DNA: TGTGCCAGCAGCAAAGCGCCCGGTCTTTCTGGAAACACCATATATTTT. This sequence encodes CASSKAPGLSGNTIYF. The gene calls are TRBV21-1 and TRBJ1-3. TRBV21-1 is tagged as a pseudogene. This CDR3 has 16 amino acids.

The chain is built from TRBV4-2 and TRBJ2-3; D is unclear. V was pared by 1 base and J by 7 bases, with 12 bases between. The V gene's germline CDR1 is LGHNA and CDR2 YNFKEQ. This CDR3 spans 14 amino acids. CDR3 DNA sequence: TGTGCCAGCAGCCAAGTACGAGGCGGAAATACGCAGTATTTT. Protein product: CASSQVRGGNTQYF.

This clonotype has more than one count but fewer than ten. The chain combines TRBV12-3 or TRBV12-4 with TRBJ2-5; 9 nucleotides agree with TRBD2. The CDR3 covers 15 residues. V was clipped by 9 bases and J by 3 bases; unmatched bases: 11. This CDR3 is CASKAGGRAEETQYF. The CDR3, as DNA: TGTGCCAGTAAAGCGGGCGGGAGGGCGGAAGAGACCCAGTACTTC.

This clonotype was counted between two and nine times. This chain uses TRBV7-8 with TRBJ2-7, with TRBD1 matching over 9 bases. Germline CDR1 SGHVS, CDR2 FQNEAQ. V dropped 4 bases and J dropped 3; count of bases not matched to a gene: 7. This CDR3 contains 15 residues. As DNA, the CDR3 is TGTGCCAGCAGCTCAAAGACAGGGGGAATCTACGAGCAGTACTTC. Translation: CASSSKTGGIYEQYF.

This clonotype was seen a few times. The chain has TRBV24-1 and TRBJ2-1, with D unclear. The CDR3 has 16 amino acids. Trimming removed 4 bases at V and 0 bases at J, with 12 bases between. The germline CDR1 and CDR2 sequences are KGHDR and SFDVKD. CDR3 DNA sequence: TGTGCCACCAGTGACCCTAAAATAAGCTCCTACAATGAGCAGTTCTTC. This codes for CATSDPKISSYNEQFF.

This clonotype was counted between two and nine times. For the CDR3, the DNA is TGTGCCAGCAGCTTAGTGTGGGGGGCCACAGATACGCAGTATTTT. Protein: CASSLVWGATDTQYF. The genes are TRBV7-6 and TRBJ2-3; D is perhaps TRBD1 or TRBD2 (6 bases each). V lost 1 base to trimming and J lost 2 bases, with 10 bases between them. Germline CDR1 is SGHVS and CDR2 is FNYEAQ. The CDR3 has 15 residues.